This is a list of T cell receptor beta chains from one sample in a study of Ad26.COV2.S vaccination and SARS-CoV-2 variants. Profiling relied on immunoSEQ multiplex PCR, and the TCRdb table lists in-frame clones only, not all of them. The data contain 380,000 or so clones, about 88% of them singletons. This specimen was peripheral blood, taken in a trial of Ad26.COV2.S vaccine versus placebo. Receptor source: a person between 18 and 60 years old who received the Ad26.COV2.S COVID-19 vaccine or a placebo. The CDR3 runs from the conserved cysteine through the conserved F or W. The D gene is left open where the match is weak. Clone size is shown for a subset of rows, as once, few, many or a class of expanded clone.

D: NA
V: TRBV3-1/TRBV3-2
J: TRBJ2-7
length: 15
size: NA
CDR3: CASSSRGKRGDEQYF
DNA: TGTGCCAGCAGCTCTAGGGGTAAACGGGGCGACGAGCAGTACTTC

D: TRBD2
V: TRBV14
J: TRBJ2-1
length: 18
size: once
CDR3: CASSQDEGLAGLYPEQFF
DNA: TGTGCCAGCAGCCAAGATGAAGGACTAGCGGGGCTTTACCCTGAGCAGTTCTTC

D: NA
V: TRBV9
J: TRBJ1-2
length: 15
size: NA
CDR3: CASSVTRQGGNGYTF
DNA: TGTGCCAGCAGCGTAACCCGCCAGGGAGGGAATGGCTACACCTTC

D: NA
V: TRBV19
J: TRBJ2-5
length: 14
size: NA
CDR3: CASSIAHSQETQYF
DNA: TGTGCCAGTAGTATAGCTCACAGTCAAGAGACCCAGTACTTC

D: TRBD2
V: TRBV6-4
J: TRBJ2-3
length: 15
size: NA
CDR3: CASSDRGGGADTQYF
DNA: TGTGCCAGCAGTGACCGGGGGGGTGGCGCAGATACGCAGTATTTT

D: TRBD2
V: TRBV7-2
J: TRBJ2-2
length: 16
size: NA
CDR3: CASSLRSGANTGELFF
DNA: TGTGCCAGCAGCTTACGGAGCGGGGCGAACACCGGGGAGCTGTTTTTT

D: NA
V: TRBV9
J: TRBJ2-7
length: 17
size: NA
CDR3: CASSVPPDSHYPYEQYF
DNA: TGTGCCAGCAGCGTACCCCCCGACAGCCACTATCCCTACGAGCAGTACTTC

D: NA
V: TRBV28
J: TRBJ2-3
length: 13
size: NA
CDR3: CASSRETTDTQYF
DNA: TGTGCCAGCAGTAGGGAGACCACAGATACGCAGTATTTT

D: NA
V: TRBV7-2
J: TRBJ2-7
length: 13
size: NA
CDR3: CASSLDRQYEQYF
DNA: TGTGCCAGCAGCTTAGATCGACAGTACGAGCAGTACTTC

D: NA
V: TRBV3-1/TRBV3-2
J: TRBJ1-5
length: 14
size: few
CDR3: CASSQGSGRQPQHF
DNA: TGTGCCAGCAGCCAAGGTAGTGGAAGACAGCCCCAGCATTTT

D: NA
V: TRBV5-1
J: TRBJ1-2
length: 13
size: few
CDR3: CASSLGQPYGYTF
DNA: TGCGCCAGCAGCTTGGGACAGCCCTATGGCTACACCTTC

D: TRBD1
V: TRBV4-3
J: TRBJ2-4
length: 15
size: NA
CDR3: CASSQTGLAKNIQYF
DNA: TGCGCCAGCAGCCAGACAGGGTTGGCCAAAAACATTCAGTACTTC

D: NA
V: TRBV23-1
J: TRBJ1-1
length: 15
size: NA
CDR3: CASTRQRGSNTEAFF
DNA: TGCGCCAGCACCCGACAGCGGGGGTCGAACACTGAAGCTTTCTTT

D: TRBD1
V: TRBV6-6
J: TRBJ1-2
length: 14
size: NA
CDR3: CASSYMTGDYGYTF
DNA: TGTGCCAGCAGCTATATGACAGGGGACTATGGCTACACCTTC

D: TRBD1
V: TRBV28
J: TRBJ2-7
length: 15
size: NA
CDR3: CASSLIGQERYEQYF
DNA: TGTGCCAGCAGTTTAATCGGACAGGAAAGGTACGAGCAGTACTTC